What follows is one TCR beta chain and its context. Its matching antigen is unknown. The data were obtained in a study of shared clonotypes between healthy human individuals. CDR3 length: 14 amino acids. Per germline, CDR1 MDHEN and CDR2 SYDVKM. V was pared by 4 bases and J by 3 bases, with 3 bases of the junction left unmatched. Whole-study findings and limits: Larger richness was generally estimated for naive than memory subsets.

Genomic DNA of every subset was divided equally among multiple immunoSEQ plates. It was 150 to 200 ng DNA, around 32,000 T cell genomes, that sorted-subset replicate PCRs used. The authors' processing: With immunoSEQ giving junction-only sequences and no quality scores, filtering differed. Clones were read by immunoSEQ multiplex PCR, and TCRdb kept only the in-frame ones, dropping some. The V and J calls and clone size are taken from that table; D and trimming were inferred from the DNA. The top ten hold 0.45% of the sample, which has about 1.5 million clones, 95% to 99% seen once. The TCR originated in a man between 25 and 39 years old in good health. The sample was naive CD4+ T cells sorted from blood. As for subset: CD45RA+ positively selected. This chain links TRBV28 with TRBJ2-7; 10 nucleotides match TRBD2. This CDR3 is CASSWTSGNYEQYF. The CDR3 DNA follows: TGTGCCAGCAGTTGGACTAGCGGAAACTACGAGCAGTACTTC.